One and the same sample provided the 6 T cell receptor beta chains below, sequenced in a study of regulatory T cells in long-lasting Graves disease. As to time point: persistent/refractory GD, antithyroid drugs over 5 years with positive TRAb. PBMC-derived RNA was used for the TCR library. Libraries of TCR beta came from iRepertoire HTBI primers plus Arm-PCR of CDR3 regions. A single record per CDR3 protein comes from TCRdb applying MiXCR to the multiplex PCR reads. Of 650,000 to 700,000 distinct CDR3 sequences detected, approximately 29% appear once; the ten largest clones hold about two fifths. The source material was peripheral blood mononuclear cells (PBMCs), sampled when the disease was refractory, from a patient treated with antithyroid drugs. The source of these receptors is a female donor with Graves disease.

CDR3 protein: CASSFANQPQHF. CDR3 DNA: TGTGCCAGCAGCTTCGCCAATCAGCCCCAGCATTTT. The V and J genes are TRBV7-2 and TRBJ1-5; no clear D. V was pared by 3 bases and J by 3 bases, with 3 bases between. Per germline, CDR1 SGHTA and CDR2 FQGNSA. CDR3 length: 12 residues.

The CDR3 DNA follows: TGTGCCAGCAGTCCCCCAGGGATGACTAATGAAAAACTGTTTTTT. Translation gives CASSPPGMTNEKLFF. The chain combines TRBV28 with TRBJ1-4, with D perhaps TRBD1 (5 bases). Trimming removed 5 bases from V and 2 bases from J, with 12 bases in between. Germline loops: CDR1 MDHEN, CDR2 SYDVKM. The CDR3 totals 15 residues.

V and J are TRBV15 and TRBJ1-2, with D possibly TRBD1 on 6 matching bases. CDR1 is LNHNV, CDR2 YYDKDF, per germline (reference sequence). CDR3 length: 12 amino acids. The V and J ends lost 1 base and 7 bases respectively, with 7 bases between them. CDR3 residues: CATSRAGVGYTF. Here the CDR3 DNA reads TGTGCCACCAGCAGAGCAGGGGTTGGCTACACCTTC. Full variable domain (remainder filled in from reference TRBV15 and TRBJ1-2): DAMVIQNPRYQVTQFGKPVTLSCSQTLNHNVMYWYQQKSSQAPKLLFHYYDKDFNNEADTPDNFQSRRPNTSFCFLDIRSPGLGDTAMYLCATSRAGVGYTFGSGTRLTVV.

This clonotype was detected a few times. The chain has TRBV3-1 and TRBJ2-4; D unclear. Germline CDR1 LGHDT, CDR2 YNNKEL (reference sequence). V was trimmed by 0 bases and J by 1 base, leaving 13 bases between them. This CDR3 is built from 17 residues. DNA of the CDR3: TGTGCCAGCAGCCAAGATCTTCCGGCATGGGCCAAAAACATTCAGTACTTC. Protein product: CASSQDLPAWAKNIQYF.

This clonotype was picked up many times. The chain's CDR3 is CASIIASAGRSMNTEAFF. Here the CDR3 DNA reads TGTGCCAGCATAATAGCATCGGCAGGGAGAAGCATGAACACTGAAGCTTTCTTT. This chain connects TRBV11-2 to TRBJ1-1, with D possibly being TRBD1 (5 bases). Germline CDR1 reads SGHAT; CDR2 reads FQNNGV. With 7 bases removed from V and 0 bases from J, the gap between germline ends came to 24 bases. The CDR3 loop spans 18 amino acids.

The chain uses TRBV5-1 and TRBJ1-4, with D perhaps matching TRBD1 (6 bases). Germline values: CDR1 SGHRS, CDR2 YFSETQ. Trimming left V 5 bases short and J 4 bases short, with 9 bases between. The CDR3 extends over 13 amino acids. CDR3 residues: CASRQGFNEKLFF. The CDR3 DNA reads TGCGCCAGCAGACAGGGTTTTAATGAAAAACTGTTTTTT.